Listed below are T cell receptor beta chains from one sample, sequenced in a study of T cell repertoires in cytomegalovirus infection. These receptors lack a known antigen. Each CDR3 protein gets one entry after TCRdb re-called the reads with MiXCR. The sample holds some 900,000 distinct CDR3 sequences, around a third seen once. The material sequenced was cultured CD8+ T cells from PBMCs, taken from culture after CMV antigen stimulation. The receptors shown here come from a human donor in good health (CMV status not recorded). Some clones in this sample may be carry-over from other donors' samples. Both conserved end residues are part of each CDR3. A D gene is named only where the DNA matches it firmly. The size of a clone is reported for some rows only, either as once, few or many, or as a class for expanded clones.

length | size | J | V | D | DNA | CDR3
14 | . | TRBJ2-5 | TRBV19 | . | TGTGCCAGTAGTATAGATCTCAGTAAAGAGACCCAGTACTTC | CASSIDLSKETQYF
15 | few | TRBJ2-2 | TRBV27 | . | TGTGCCAGCAGTTTCCTGCGGGGGAACACCGGGGAGCTGTTTTTT | CASSFLRGNTGELFF
15 | . | TRBJ2-6 | TRBV10-3 | . | TGTGCCATCGGATATGCTGGCTCTGGGGCCAACGTCCTGACTTTC | CAIGYAGSGANVLTF
16 | . | TRBJ1-5 | TRBV6-5 | . | TGTGCCAGCAGTTACTCCTGGGGAGACGGCAATCAGCCCCAGCATTTT | CASSYSWGDGNQPQHF
15 | few | TRBJ2-1 | TRBV18 | . | TGTGCCAGCTCACCCTTAGGGGGAGGGAACAATGAGCAGTTCTTC | CASSPLGGGNNEQFF
14 | . | TRBJ2-3 | TRBV29-1 | . | TGCAGCGTCCAAGGTAGTCGGGGCACAGATACGCAGTATTTT | CSVQGSRGTDTQYF
13 | . | TRBJ2-1 | TRBV4-1 | . | TGCGCCAGCAGCCAAAATAGCTTCAATGAGCAGTTCTTC | CASSQNSFNEQFF
17 | many | TRBJ2-3 | TRBV12-5 | TRBD1 | TGTGCTAGTGGTTTCGGGACAGAGCTTAGGGGCACAGATACGCAGTATTTT | CASGFGTELRGTDTQYF
20 | . | TRBJ2-2 | TRBV4-3 | . | TGCGCCAGCAGACAATTGCTTGTGGACAGACCTAACGCGAACACCGGGGAGCTGTTTTTT | CASRQLLVDRPNANTGELFF
14 | . | TRBJ2-5 | TRBV28 | . | TGTGCCAGCACTCCCCCGGGGGAACAAGAGACCCAGTACTTC | CASTPPGEQETQYF
14 | few | TRBJ2-7 | TRBV19 | TRBD2 | TGTGCCAGTAGTATCGGGAGGGGATCCTACGAGCAGTACTTC | CASSIGRGSYEQYF
16 | many | TRBJ2-1 | TRBV6-5 | TRBD2 | TGTGCCAGCAGTTACTCGTCTAGCGGGAGCTACAATGAGCAGTTCTTC | CASSYSSSGSYNEQFF
13 | . | TRBJ1-2 | TRBV28 | . | TGTGCCAGCAGTCCGGAACGGTGGTATGGCTACACCTTC | CASSPERWYGYTF